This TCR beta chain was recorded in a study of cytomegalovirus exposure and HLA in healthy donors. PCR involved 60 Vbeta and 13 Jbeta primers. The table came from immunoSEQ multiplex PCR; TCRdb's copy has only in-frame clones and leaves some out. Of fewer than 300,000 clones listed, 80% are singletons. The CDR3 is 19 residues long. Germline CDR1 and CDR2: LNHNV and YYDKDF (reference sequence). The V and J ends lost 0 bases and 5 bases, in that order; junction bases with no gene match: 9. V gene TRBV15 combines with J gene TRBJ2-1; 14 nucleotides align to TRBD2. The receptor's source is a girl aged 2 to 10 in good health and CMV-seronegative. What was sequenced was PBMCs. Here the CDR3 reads CATSREGLAGVVRNNEQFF. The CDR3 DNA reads TGTGCCACCAGCAGAGAGGGACTAGCGGGAGTAGTTCGGAACAATGAGCAGTTCTTC.